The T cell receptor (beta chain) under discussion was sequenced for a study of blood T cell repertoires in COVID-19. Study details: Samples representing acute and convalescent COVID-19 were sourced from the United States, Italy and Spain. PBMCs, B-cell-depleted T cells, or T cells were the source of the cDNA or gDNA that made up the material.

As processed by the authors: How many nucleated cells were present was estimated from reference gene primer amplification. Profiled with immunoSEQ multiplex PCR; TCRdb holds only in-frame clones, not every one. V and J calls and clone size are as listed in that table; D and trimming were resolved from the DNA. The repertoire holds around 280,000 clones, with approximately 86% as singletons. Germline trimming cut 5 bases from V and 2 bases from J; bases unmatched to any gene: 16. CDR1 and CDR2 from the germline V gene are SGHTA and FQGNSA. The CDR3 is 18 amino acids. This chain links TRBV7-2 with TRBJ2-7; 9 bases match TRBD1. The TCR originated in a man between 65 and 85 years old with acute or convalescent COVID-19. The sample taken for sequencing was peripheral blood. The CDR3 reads CASSHRNLRDRAPYEQYF. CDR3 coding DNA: TGTGCCAGCAGCCATAGAAACCTCCGGGACAGGGCCCCCTACGAGCAGTACTTC.